Below are 4 T cell receptor beta chains sequenced from a single sample in a study of blood T cell repertoires in COVID-19. The method was immunoSEQ multiplex PCR; TCRdb's version includes in-frame clones alone and lacks a portion of them. The data contain approximately 99,000 clones, around 64% of them seen just once; the ten biggest clones take up around 1.7%. The source material was peripheral blood. Receptors were obtained from a middle-aged woman with acute or convalescent COVID-19.

This clone has only one observation. V is TRBV5-4 and J is TRBJ1-1; D is undetermined. The CDR3 loop spans 15 amino acids. Trimming shortened V by 1 base and J by 2 bases, and 12 bases separated the two germline ends. The germline V gene encodes CDR1 SGHNT and CDR2 YYREEE (reference sequence). CDR3 region: CASSLTRNSNTEAFF. CDR3 DNA sequence: TGTGCCAGCAGCTTGACCAGGAATTCCAACACTGAAGCTTTCTTT.

The CDR3 nucleotides are TGTGCCAGCAGCCAGGGCAGGGGAGGGCCAAGCTCCTACAATGAGCAGTTCTTC. Amino acid sequence: CASSQGRGGPSSYNEQFF. The chain has TRBV14 and TRBJ2-1, with TRBD2 as a possible D gene (7 bases). Per germline, CDR1 SGHDN and CDR2 FVKESK. V lost 3 bases to trimming and J lost 0 bases, with 18 bases between them. The CDR3 length is 18 residues.

This chain uses TRBV15 with TRBJ1-6; maybe TRBD1 (6 bases). Germline V gene sequence: CDR1 LNHNV, CDR2 YYDKDF (reference sequence). The germline V and J ends were trimmed by 0 bases and 6 bases, with 9 bases remaining between them. The CDR3 sequence is 15 residues long. This chain's CDR3 is CATSRDQGSNSPLHF. CDR3 in DNA: TGTGCCACCAGCAGAGACCAGGGGAGTAATTCACCCCTCCACTTT.

The chain is built from TRBV28 and TRBJ2-2, with D perhaps TRBD2 (5 bases). The CDR3 spans 14 residues. Trimming cost V 1 base and J 7 bases, with 10 bases left between them. The germline gives CDR1 MDHEN, CDR2 SYDVKM. CDR3 sequence: CASSLSSGNGELFF. As DNA, the CDR3 is TGTGCCAGCAGTTTATCGTCCGGGAACGGGGAGCTGTTTTTT. The variable domain in full, completed from reference TRBV28 and TRBJ2-2, reads DVKVTQSSRYLVKRTGEKVFLECVQDMDHENMFWYRQDPGLGLRLIYFSYDVKMKEKGDIPEGYSVSREKKERFSLILESASTNQTSMYLCASSLSSGNGELFFGEGSRLTVL.